The 28 T cell receptor beta chains reported below all come from one sample, sequenced in a study of blood T cell repertoires in COVID-19 (dated by TCRdb to between 2020 and 2021). Library construction relied on the immunoSEQ multiplex PCR assay. Entries here come from immuneACCESS through TCRdb and include only in-frame sequences with V and J called. Some clones fail to appear in such tables; in the studies checked, an unresolved V gene covers under half of the shortfall, and the cause of the remainder is unknown. The sample table contains around 200,000 clones; only one count was recorded for 80% to 90% of them. The ten largest clones capture 2.9% of the sample. The sample comprised peripheral blood. The receptors originated from a man aged 50-60 years with active or convalescent COVID-19.

The chain uses TRBV20-1 and TRBJ2-1; no reliable D call. V was trimmed by 3 bases and J by 8 bases, leaving 8 bases between them. This CDR3 contains 11 residues. The V gene's germline CDR1 is DFQATT and CDR2 SNEGSKA (reference sequence). The CDR3 region is CSARPYDEQFF. CDR3 coding DNA: TGCAGTGCTAGGCCCTATGATGAGCAGTTCTTC.

This chain links TRBV7-8 with TRBJ1-1; D may be TRBD1 (5 bases). There are 17 residues in the CDR3. CDR1 and CDR2 from the germline V gene are SGHVS and FQNEAQ. Trimming stripped 1 base from V and 0 bases from J, with 15 bases between. Written as DNA, the CDR3 is TGTGCCAGCAGCTTAGGGTGGGGGGGGATCCTGAACACTGAAGCTTTCTTT. Protein sequence: CASSLGWGGILNTEAFF.

The chain employs TRBV28 and TRBJ2-1, with 13 bases matching TRBD2. From germline, CDR1 is MDHEN and CDR2 SYDVKM. The junction had 8 bases not matched to a gene; V was cut back by 5 bases and J by 7 bases. The CDR3 runs 16 residues. For the CDR3, the DNA is TGTGCCAGCAGTCCGGGGGGACTAGCGGGAAAGAATGAGCAGTTCTTC. Encoded protein: CASSPGGLAGKNEQFF.

This chain joins TRBV29-1 and TRBJ2-3, with TRBD2 as a possible D gene (6 bases). Between the trimmed V and J ends, which lost 7 bases and 0 bases, there was a span of 17 bases. This CDR3 spans 15 amino acids. The V gene's germline CDR1 is SQVTM and CDR2 ANQGSEA. The CDR3 loop reads CSGGVTTPSTDTQYF. The CDR3 DNA sequence: TGCAGCGGCGGGGTTACTACCCCTAGCACAGATACGCAGTATTTT.

The chain couples TRBV3-1 (or the pseudogene TRBV3-2) to TRBJ2-7; maybe TRBD2 (6 bases). CDR1 is LGHDT, CDR2 YNNKEL, per germline (reference sequence). The CDR3 contains 15 residues. The V end was cut by 3 bases, the J end by 0 bases, with 12 bases between. CDR3 region: CASSQLGGSSYEQYF. The CDR3 DNA reads TGTGCCAGCAGCCAGTTGGGGGGAAGCTCCTACGAGCAGTACTTC.

The chain joins TRBV4-1 to TRBJ2-3; perhaps TRBD2 as D (5 bases). In germline, CDR1 is MGHRA, CDR2 YSYEKL. V dropped 0 bases and J dropped 6 bases, with 10 bases sitting between them. The CDR3 runs to 14 residues. This CDR3 is CASSQEISADTQYF. The CDR3 DNA sequence: TGCGCCAGCAGCCAAGAGATTAGCGCCGATACGCAGTATTTT.

This chain links TRBV29-1 with TRBJ2-3; 10 bases align to TRBD2. Germline V lookup: CDR1 SQVTM, CDR2 ANQGSEA. The junction had 3 bases not matched to a gene; V was cut back by 1 base and J by 5 bases. CDR3 length: 14 amino acids. The CDR3 DNA reads TGCAGCGTTGAAGTTGGGACTAGCGTAGATACGCAGTATTTT. It yields the protein CSVEVGTSVDTQYF.

This chain connects TRBV19 to TRBJ2-7; TRBD2 matches at 10 bases. Trimming cost V 5 bases and J 4 bases; bases outside gene matches: 8. CDR1 is LNHDA and CDR2 is SQIVND in the germline V gene (reference sequence). The CDR3 totals 15 residues. Written as DNA, the CDR3 is TGTGCCAGTAGTTCCGCCCTAGCGGGGGAGTACGAGCAGTACTTC. Residues: CASSSALAGEYEQYF.

CDR3 DNA sequence: TGTGCCTGCGCAGTAGCGGGGGGCTTCTATGAGCAGTTCTTC. Protein product: CACAVAGGFYEQFF. The chain links TRBV30 to TRBJ2-1, with 10 nucleotides matching TRBD2. The junction had 10 bases not matched to a gene; V was cut back by 6 bases and J by 8 bases. This CDR3 contains 14 residues. CDR1 is GTSNPN and CDR2 is SVGIG in the germline V gene (reference sequence).

The rearrangement uses TRBV29-1 and TRBJ2-3, with D unresolved. This CDR3 has 12 residues. Trimming removed 5 bases at V and 0 bases at J, with 6 bases between. CDR1 and CDR2 (germline): SQVTM, ANQGSEA. DNA for the CDR3: TGCAGCGTTATGGCTAGCACAGATACGCAGTATTTT. As protein: CSVMASTDTQYF.

The chain combines TRBV5-5 with TRBJ2-2, with TRBD2 matching 11 bases. CDR1 is SGHKS and CDR2 is YYEKEE in the germline V gene (reference sequence). V shed 10 bases and J 0 bases; nucleotides not matched to a gene: 5. This CDR3 contains 15 residues. CDR3 bases: TGTGCCGGTAGCGGGGGGGCCGCGAACACCGGGGAGCTGTTTTTT. Amino acid sequence: CAGSGGAANTGELFF.

The V gene is TRBV10-3, the J gene TRBJ2-5; 7 bases are shared with TRBD2. The germline CDR1 and CDR2 sequences are ENHRY and SYGVKD. The CDR3 sequence is 15 residues long. V dropped 2 bases and J dropped 5; count of bases not matched to a gene: 8. The CDR3, as DNA: TGTGCCATCAGTGAGAGTTTGGGGGGAGGGGAGACCCAGTACTTC. The encoded protein is CAISESLGGGETQYF.

In the case of this clone: A much larger clonotype is one base distant, so this may be a read error. The chain combines TRBV3-1 (or the pseudogene TRBV3-2) with TRBJ1-2; weak D call: TRBD1 (6 bases). Between the trimmed V and J ends, which lost 2 bases and 5 bases, there was a span of 6 bases. CDR1 and CDR2 from the germline V gene are LGHDT and YNNKEL (reference sequence). CDR3 size: 12 residues. CDR3 region: CASSQQGYGYTF. CDR3 nucleotide sequence: TGTGCCAGCAGCCAACAGGGGTATGGCTACACCTTC.

The chain combines TRBV5-1 with TRBJ2-3; 15 bases are shared with TRBD2. J lost 3 bases, V lost 3 bases, and 5 bases had no gene match. The CDR3 has 17 amino acids. The germline CDR1 and CDR2 sequences are SGHRS and YFSETQ. CDR3 protein: CASSSGLAGGRTDTQYF. CDR3 nucleotides: TGCGCCAGCAGCTCCGGACTAGCGGGGGGGCGGACAGATACGCAGTATTTT.

Comment on this clone: Other DNA sequences in the sample encode the same CDR3. The chain is built from TRBV12-3 or TRBV12-4 and TRBJ1-1; tentative D call: TRBD1 (6 bases). This CDR3 is 13 amino acids long. V shed 2 bases and J shed 4 bases, with 8 bases lying between them. The CDR3 reads CASSLRGSTEAFF. The DNA for the CDR3 is TGTGCCAGCAGTTTAAGGGGGAGCACTGAAGCTTTCTTT.

The rearrangement links TRBV24-1 to TRBJ2-7, with 7 bases aligning to TRBD1. Germline CDR1 KGHDR, CDR2 SFDVKD. V was pared by 6 bases and J by 4 bases, with 29 bases of the junction left unmatched. This CDR3 has 21 residues. The DNA of the CDR3 is TGTGCCACCAGTTCCCAATGGGGTGCCCCCAAAAGACAGGGTCCAGTTTACGAGCAGTACTTC. This encodes CATSSQWGAPKRQGPVYEQYF.

The chain has TRBV27 and TRBJ2-7; 7 nucleotides line up with TRBD2. V was clipped by 5 bases and J by 4 bases; unmatched bases: 8. The CDR3 sequence is 14 residues long. The V gene's germline CDR1 is MNHEY and CDR2 SMNVEV (reference sequence). The CDR3 reads CASSPPGLLYEQYF. In DNA form, the CDR3 reads TGTGCCAGCAGTCCGCCGGGACTATTATACGAGCAGTACTTC.

V usage is TRBV12-5 and J usage is TRBJ2-1, with D tentatively TRBD1 (5 bases). V was pared by 2 bases and J by 2 bases, with 10 bases between. This CDR3 is built from 15 residues. Looked up from germline, CDR1 is LGHNT and CDR2 is FRNRAP. The CDR3 DNA is TGTGCTAGTGGTTTGCAGGGCGGCGCCTACAATGAGCAGTTCTTC. Residues: CASGLQGGAYNEQFF.

V gene TRBV6-5 combines with J gene TRBJ1-3, with D possibly being TRBD1 (5 bases). V dropped 4 bases and J dropped 5 bases, with 12 bases sitting between them. CDR3 length equals 14 residues. In germline, CDR1 is MNHEY, CDR2 SVGAGI. In nucleotides, the CDR3 is TGTGCCAGCAGTTCCGGCGGGACCAGAAACACCATATATTTT. It specifies CASSSGGTRNTIYF.

This rearrangement joins TRBV29-1 to TRBJ1-1; D is unresolved. The V end was cut by 4 bases, the J end by 1 base, with 10 bases between. This CDR3 is 13 amino acids long. From germline, CDR1 is SQVTM and CDR2 ANQGSEA. CDR3 in DNA: TGCAGCGTTGGGGTCGGAGCGAACACTGAAGCTTTCTTT. It is translated as CSVGVGANTEAFF.

This clone was found once. The chain uses TRBV6-5 and TRBJ1-1, with TRBD1 as a possible D gene (5 bases). Trimming pared 4 bases from V and 10 bases from J, leaving 10 bases between. CDR3 length: 11 residues. The germline CDR1 and CDR2 sequences are MNHEY and SVGAGI. The CDR3: CASSWDRGAFF. The CDR3 DNA sequence: TGTGCCAGCAGTTGGGATAGGGGAGCTTTCTTT.

V and J are TRBV19 and TRBJ2-2, with a possible D match to TRBD1 (5 bases). This CDR3 region has 17 residues. With 6 bases removed from V and 0 bases from J, the gap between germline ends came to 17 bases. The germline V gene has CDR1 LNHDA and CDR2 SQIVND (reference sequence). The DNA of the CDR3 is TGTGCCAGTAGATGGGGCCGGTGGCAGACGAACACCGGGGAGCTGTTTTTT. Protein sequence: CASRWGRWQTNTGELFF.

The genes are TRBV7-8 and TRBJ1-3; the match to TRBD1 covers 11 bases. CDR1 is SGHVS and CDR2 is FQNEAQ in the germline V gene. Unmatched junction bases numbered 7, after V lost 3 bases and J lost 3 bases. This CDR3 is built from 17 residues. The CDR3 nucleotides read TGTGCCAGCAGCTTTACCGGGACAGGGGGTTATGGAAACACCATATATTTT. This encodes CASSFTGTGGYGNTIYF.

This clone was observed a few times. The chain links TRBV6-2 or TRBV6-3 to TRBJ2-5; 15 bases align to TRBD2. J gave up 2 bases and V 6 bases, and 4 bases lay outside the gene matches. CDR3 length: 16 residues. Germline CDR1 reads MNHEY; CDR2 reads SVGEGT. DNA of the CDR3: TGTGCCAGCAGCCCCGGGACTAGCGGGGGGCAAGAGACCCAGTACTTC. Encoded protein: CASSPGTSGGQETQYF.

CDR3 coding DNA: TGTGCCAGCAGCGTAGATCCAGGCTATGGCTACACCTTC. It translates to CASSVDPGYGYTF. This chain uses TRBV9 with TRBJ1-2; D remains ambiguous. The CDR3 runs 13 residues. V lost 0 bases and J lost 4, with 7 bases in between. Looked up from germline, CDR1 is SGDLS and CDR2 is YYNGEE.

The CDR3 sequence: CSVMPLDRGVDTIYF. CDR3 nucleotides: TGCAGCGTGATGCCATTGGACAGGGGCGTAGACACCATATATTTT. The rearrangement uses TRBV29-1 and TRBJ1-3; 9 bases fit TRBD1. The ends lost 6 bases at V and 8 bases at J; junction bases unmatched: 14. The germline V gene has CDR1 SQVTM and CDR2 ANQGSEA. This CDR3 contains 15 residues.

V is TRBV4-1 and J is TRBJ2-2, with 11 positions matching TRBD1. Unmatched junction bases numbered 12, after V lost 4 bases and J lost 5 bases. The CDR3 covers 18 residues. Germline V gene sequence: CDR1 MGHRA, CDR2 YSYEKL. CDR3 residues: CASSRTIPGQGVTGELFF. Written as DNA, the CDR3 is TGCGCCAGCAGCCGGACCATACCGGGACAGGGGGTAACCGGGGAGCTGTTTTTT.

V and J are TRBV25-1 and TRBJ1-1; unclear D gene. This CDR3 contains 15 residues. Trimming cost V 5 bases and J 1 base, with 14 bases left between them. CDR1 MGHDK and CDR2 SYGVNS come from the germline V gene. CDR3 in DNA: TGTGCCAGCAGTCCCCCCCAACACAGGAACACTGAAGCTTTCTTT. Translated, it gives CASSPPQHRNTEAFF.